This T cell receptor beta chain comes out of a study of blood T cell repertoires in COVID-19. Enrolled through a virtual design, the participants were between roughly 18 and 90 years of age and came from 24 US areas. Method: immunoSEQ multiplex PCR; TCRdb's copy keeps in-frame clones and lacks some. The sample contains around 160,000 clones, around 80% of which appear only once. This clone was counted only a few times. The CDR3 spans 15 residues. CDR1 and CDR2 from the germline V gene are MGHRA and YSYEKL. Trimming stripped 3 bases from V and 3 bases from J, with 14 bases between. Sequencing input: PBMCs or T cells enriched from blood (not recorded which). This receptor was obtained from a woman between 55 and 75 years old who had recovered from COVID-19. The chain has TRBV4-1 and TRBJ1-2; D is undetermined. CDR3 loop: CASSHLARSDYGYTF. The CDR3 DNA follows: TGCGCCAGCAGCCACCTGGCCCGATCTGACTATGGCTACACCTTC.